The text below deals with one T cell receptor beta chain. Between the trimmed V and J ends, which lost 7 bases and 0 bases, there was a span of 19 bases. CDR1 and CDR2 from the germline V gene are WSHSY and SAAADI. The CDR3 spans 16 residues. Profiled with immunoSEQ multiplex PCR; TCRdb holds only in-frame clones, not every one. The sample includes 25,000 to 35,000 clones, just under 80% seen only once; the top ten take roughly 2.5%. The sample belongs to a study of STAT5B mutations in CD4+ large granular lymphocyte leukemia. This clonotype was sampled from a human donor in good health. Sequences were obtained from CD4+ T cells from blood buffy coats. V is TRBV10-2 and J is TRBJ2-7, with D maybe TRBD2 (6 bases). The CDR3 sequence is CASTPGLGTGSYEQYF. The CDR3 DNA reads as TGCGCCAGCACCCCAGGATTGGGGACTGGCTCCTACGAGCAGTACTTC.